These 15 T cell receptor beta chains share one sample of origin, sequenced in a study of T-cell memory formation after mild COVID-19. TCRdb itself ran the 5' RACE reads through MiXCR, one entry per CDR3 protein. The repertoire holds more than 120,000 distinct CDR3 sequences, with under 7% as singletons. The sequenced sample was PBMCs or a T cell subset sorted from them (not recorded which). The receptors were gathered from an adult woman who had mild COVID-19 (a few samples of this study predate the infection). Cell type and time point are not known.

This clonotype has only a few counts. The rearrangement joins TRBV7-3 to TRBJ2-1; 8 nucleotides agree with TRBD1. CDR1 SGHTA and CDR2 FQGTGA come from the germline V gene. This CDR3 comprises 19 residues. V shed 2 bases and J 6 bases; nucleotides not matched to a gene: 18. CDR3 in DNA: TGTGCCAGCAGCTTACGCTGGACAGGGTTGACCCTCAACCTCAATGAGCAGTTCTTC. This sequence encodes CASSLRWTGLTLNLNEQFF.

The chain is built from TRBV10-3 and TRBJ1-1; TRBD1 agrees at 9 bases. The J segment lost 0 bases and the V segment lost 3 bases, leaving 5 bases of the junction unmatched. Germline V gene sequence: CDR1 ENHRY, CDR2 SYGVKD. CDR3 length: 16 amino acids. In nucleotides, the CDR3 is TGTGCCATCAGTGACCCAGGGACAGGGTTGAACACTGAAGCTTTCTTT. Residues: CAISDPGTGLNTEAFF.

This clonotype was picked up many times. The rearrangement joins TRBV9 to TRBJ1-1; D perhaps matches TRBD1 (6 bases). Looked up from germline, CDR1 is SGDLS and CDR2 is YYNGEE. Trimming removed 2 bases at V and 1 base at J, with 9 bases between. This CDR3 is 14 amino acids long. For the CDR3, the DNA is TGTGCCAGCAGCGTGGGACACTCGAACACTGAAGCTTTCTTT. Amino acid sequence: CASSVGHSNTEAFF.

Ten or more counts support this clonotype. For the CDR3, the DNA is TGTGCCACCCTGGGGCGGGCCGGGGAGCTGTTTTTT. As protein: CATLGRAGELFF. The rearrangement joins TRBV12-3 or TRBV12-4 to TRBJ2-2; D possibly matches TRBD1 or TRBD2 (5 bases each). Between the trimmed V and J ends, which lost 10 bases and 6 bases, there was a span of 12 bases. This CDR3 is 12 amino acids long.

This clonotype was found a few times. This chain uses TRBV20-1 with TRBJ2-5, with 10 bases that match TRBD2. This CDR3 comprises 14 residues. CDR1 and CDR2 from the germline V gene are DFQATT and SNEGSKA (reference sequence). The J segment lost 3 bases and the V segment lost 3 bases, leaving 4 bases of the junction unmatched. CDR3 DNA: TGCAGTGCTAGCGTACTAGCGGGGAAAGAGACCCAGTACTTC. Translating it yields CSASVLAGKETQYF.

The V call is TRBV29-1, the J call TRBJ1-1, with 11 bases identical to TRBD1. CDR1 is SQVTM and CDR2 is ANQGSEA in the germline V gene. Trimming removed 3 bases from V and 6 bases from J; junction bases left unmatched: 12. The CDR3 loop spans 16 amino acids. The CDR3 DNA reads TGCAGCGTTGAGGGTCCTAGGACAGGGGGCTGGTCTGAAGCTTTCTTT. Translating it yields CSVEGPRTGGWSEAFF. Complete variable domain (other parts from reference TRBV29-1 and TRBJ1-1): SAVISQKPSRDICQRGTSLTIQCQVDSQVTMMFWYRQQPGQSLTLIATANQGSEATYESGFVIDKFPISRPNLTFSTLTVSNMSPEDSSIYLCSVEGPRTGGWSEAFFGQGTRLTVV.

The CDR3 protein is CASSLLALAGELFF. The DNA for the CDR3 is TGTGCCAGCAGTTTACTAGCTCTCGCCGGGGAGCTGTTTTTT. The chain combines TRBV12-3 or TRBV12-4 with TRBJ2-2, with D possibly being TRBD2 (5 bases). The CDR3 totals 14 residues. The V end was cut by 2 bases, the J end by 6 bases, with 10 bases between.

Ten or more counts support this clonotype. This chain joins TRBV5-1 and TRBJ2-1; TRBD2 aligns across 11 bases. Germline V CDR1 and CDR2: SGHRS, YFSETQ. The CDR3 is 15 amino acids. The ends lost 4 bases at V and 8 bases at J; junction bases unmatched: 8. CDR3 bases: TGCGCCAGCAGCCTACTAGCGGGAGTACAGTATGAGCAGTTCTTC. It codes for CASSLLAGVQYEQFF.

This clonotype was seen at least ten times. The chain has TRBV24-1 and TRBJ2-1, with 8 bases identical to TRBD2. V dropped 4 bases and J dropped 7; count of bases not matched to a gene: 11. The length of the CDR3 is 16 residues. Germline V lookup: CDR1 KGHDR, CDR2 SFDVKD. CDR3 DNA sequence: TGTGCCACCAGTGACATTTTGGGGACTAGTAGGAATGAGCAGTTCTTC. It translates to CATSDILGTSRNEQFF.

The chain has TRBV5-1 and TRBJ2-1; D could derive from TRBD1 or TRBD2 (5 bases each). CDR1 SGHRS and CDR2 YFSETQ come from the germline V gene. The CDR3 is made up of 14 amino acids. Trimming took off 4 bases at V and 7 bases at J, with 15 bases between the two ends. This chain's CDR3 is CASSPGPASNEQFF. The CDR3 DNA sequence: TGCGCCAGCAGCCCGGGACCGGCTAGTAATGAGCAGTTCTTC.

This clonotype occurred many times. The chain is built from TRBV5-1 and TRBJ2-3; D may correspond to TRBD1 or TRBD2 (6 bases each). The CDR3 has 18 amino acids. V lost 2 bases to trimming and J lost 3 bases, with 22 bases between them. Germline V CDR1 and CDR2: SGHRS, YFSETQ. CDR3 coding DNA: TGCGCCAGCAGCTTTGGTTGGGGACTGCGGGACAAGACAGATACGCAGTATTTT. Amino acids: CASSFGWGLRDKTDTQYF. The variable domain in full, with the rest retrieved from reference TRBV5-1 and TRBJ2-3, is KAGVTQTPRYLIKTRGQQVTLSCSPISGHRSVSWYQQTPGQGLQFLFEYFSETQRNKGNFPGRFSGRQFSNSRSEMNVSTLELGDSALYLCASSFGWGLRDKTDTQYFGPGTRLTVL.

This clonotype was detected many times. This rearrangement joins TRBV12-3 or TRBV12-4 to TRBJ2-5, with TRBD1 matching over 9 bases. The CDR3 is 16 amino acids. J lost 7 bases, V lost 7 bases, and 16 bases had no gene match. The CDR3 loop reads CASTLGTGSGRRTQYF. The CDR3 region has the DNA TGTGCCAGCACCCTGGGGACAGGGTCGGGAAGAAGGACCCAGTACTTC.

This clonotype has at least ten counts. The chain employs TRBV20-1 and TRBJ2-1; no reliable D call. This CDR3 spans 11 amino acids. V was shortened by 3 bases and J by 9 bases, with 9 bases between the two germline ends. Germline-derived CDR1 and CDR2 are DFQATT and SNEGSKA (reference sequence). The CDR3 bases are TGCAGTGCTAGTATGCTTGCTGAGCAGTTCTTC. Residues: CSASMLAEQFF.

This clonotype was counted between two and nine times. CDR3 sequence (DNA): TGTGCCAGCAGGTCCGGGGATCGCAATCAGCCCCAGCATTTT. Its translation: CASRSGDRNQPQHF. The chain combines TRBV5-5 with TRBJ1-5; D gene ambiguous. Deletions cut 5 bases from V and 2 bases from J, with 11 bases between. This CDR3 has 14 residues. Germline V lookup: CDR1 SGHKS, CDR2 YYEKEE (reference sequence).

The chain uses TRBV12-3 or TRBV12-4 and TRBJ2-2; D may be TRBD2 (5 bases). Trimming stripped 7 bases from V and 4 bases from J, with 19 bases between. The CDR3 covers 16 residues. CDR3 nucleotides: TGTGCCAGCAAAGAACTTGGAGGCATTTCCACCGGGGAGCTGTTTTTT. This codes for CASKELGGISTGELFF.